The 25 T cell receptor beta chains given below trace back to one sample, sequenced in a study of post-analysis software for immune sequencing data. Study-wide findings and caveats: Controls had lower frequencies than patients of a few TRBV segments, which included TRBV5-6, TRBV5-1 and TRBV20-1.

These receptors' antigens are unknown. Every TCR beta cDNA library bore unique molecular identifiers. TCRdb itself ran the PCR reads through MiXCR, one entry per CDR3 protein. The data show about 760,000 distinct CDR3 sequences, less than 35% seen once. Input material: blood. These TCRs come from a girl aged 10 to 17 with multiple sclerosis.

This sequence joins TRBV4-1 and TRBJ2-3, with unresolved D. The CDR3 sequence is 15 residues long. Trimming left V 0 bases short and J 5 bases short, with 12 bases between. Germline CDR1 reads MGHRA; CDR2 reads YSYEKL. The CDR3 DNA is TGCGCCAGCAGCCAAGATTTCCGGCCCGGAGATACGCAGTATTTT. It specifies CASSQDFRPGDTQYF.

The CDR3 DNA reads as TGTGCCAGCAGAACCAAGGAGCTTGCAGGGGCAGTAGGCTACACCTTC. It translates to CASRTKELAGAVGYTF. The gene calls are TRBV6-8 and TRBJ1-2, with D maybe TRBD1 (6 bases). This CDR3 is 16 amino acids long. V lost 6 bases, J lost 8 bases, and 25 bases lay in between. Per germline, CDR1 MNHGY and CDR2 SAAAGT.

This chain connects TRBV6-4 to TRBJ2-2; the match to TRBD1 covers 7 bases. The CDR3 is 15 residues long. J gave up 4 bases and V 5 bases, and 7 bases lay outside the gene matches. Germline V lookup: CDR1 MRHNA, CDR2 SNTAGT. The CDR3 protein is CASSNRGAGTGELFF. In nucleotides, the CDR3 is TGTGCCAGCAGTAACAGGGGCGCGGGCACCGGGGAGCTGTTTTTT.

V and J are TRBV6-5 and TRBJ2-5; TRBD1 matches at 7 bases. This CDR3 region has 14 residues. V gave up 5 bases and J gave up 2 bases; unmatched junction bases: 5. Per germline, CDR1 MNHEY and CDR2 SVGAGI. Here the CDR3 reads CASSGPGGQETQYF. The DNA for the CDR3 is TGTGCCAGCAGTGGACCAGGGGGACAAGAGACCCAGTACTTC.

V and J are TRBV7-9 and TRBJ1-2, with D tentatively TRBD1 (5 bases). V was clipped by 3 bases and J by 6 bases, with 17 bases between them. In germline, CDR1 is SEHNR, CDR2 FQNEAQ (reference sequence). The CDR3 sequence is 15 residues long. The CDR3 loop is CASSFSGRQGDGYTF. CDR3 coding DNA: TGTGCCAGCAGCTTCTCGGGGCGTCAGGGAGATGGCTACACCTTC.

This clonotype was observed many times. The chain carries TRBV5-6 and TRBJ2-1; D uncertain. Germline assignment: CDR1 SGHDT and CDR2 YYEEEE. Trimming shortened V by 2 bases and J by 6 bases, and 9 bases separated the two germline ends. This CDR3 spans 13 amino acids. The CDR3 here is CASSFRWGNEQFF. DNA of the CDR3: TGTGCCAGCAGCTTTAGGTGGGGCAATGAGCAGTTCTTC.

This clonotype was recorded a few times. V usage is TRBV20-1 and J usage is TRBJ2-7, with 8 positions matching TRBD2. The ends lost 5 bases at V and 3 bases at J; junction bases unmatched: 6. Looked up from germline, CDR1 is DFQATT and CDR2 is SNEGSKA (reference sequence). CDR3 length equals 13 residues. CDR3 sequence (DNA): TGCAGTGCTGAAAAGCGGGAGAGCTACGAGCAGTACTTC. It yields the protein CSAEKRESYEQYF.

This clonotype was seen only a few times. J is TRBJ2-3 and V is TRBV5-1, with D possibly TRBD1 on 6 matching bases. V lost 5 bases, J lost 3 bases, and 13 bases lay in between. The CDR3 spans 14 residues. Germline V gene lookup returns CDR1 SGHRS and CDR2 YFSETQ. As DNA, the CDR3 is TGCGCCAGCAGGGCGGACAGACCTACAGATACGCAGTATTTT. Translation gives CASRADRPTDTQYF.

CDR3 region: CSARGVVLGQLTDTQYF. The CDR3 DNA reads as TGCAGTGCTAGAGGGGTTGTTCTGGGACAACTCACAGATACGCAGTATTTT. This chain uses TRBV20-1 with TRBJ2-3; tentatively, D is TRBD1 (6 bases). V lost 1 base to trimming and J lost 2 bases, with 19 bases between them. The CDR3 covers 17 residues. From germline, CDR1 is DFQATT and CDR2 SNEGSKA (reference sequence).

This clonotype appeared a few times. This chain joins TRBV7-2 and TRBJ2-3; 7 bases align to TRBD2. Germline trimming cut 5 bases from V and 6 bases from J; bases unmatched to any gene: 8. The CDR3 extends over 14 amino acids. Germline-derived CDR1 and CDR2 are SGHTA and FQGNSA. CDR3 in amino acids: CASSHPGGRDTQYF. CDR3 nucleotide sequence: TGTGCCAGCAGCCACCCGGGGGGTCGGGATACGCAGTATTTT. The full variable domain, with the rest looked up from reference TRBV7-2 and TRBJ2-3, is GAGVSQSPSNKVTEKGKDVELRCDPISGHTALYWYRQSLGQGLEFLIYFQGNSAPDKSGLPSDRFSAERTGGSVSTLTIQRTQQEDSAVYLCASSHPGGRDTQYFGPGTRLTVL.

V gene TRBV7-2 combines with J gene TRBJ2-2; 9 bases align to TRBD1. The CDR3 has 15 residues. The germline V gene encodes CDR1 SGHTA and CDR2 FQGNSA. J gave up 4 bases and V 5 bases, and 5 bases lay outside the gene matches. CDR3: CASSPRTGVTGELFF. In DNA, the CDR3 is TGTGCCAGCAGCCCCCGGACAGGGGTCACCGGGGAGCTGTTTTTT.

This clonotype turned up a few times. The gene calls are TRBV12-3 or TRBV12-4 and TRBJ2-5; a possible D gene is TRBD2 (5 bases). The CDR3 is made up of 17 amino acids. V was trimmed by 0 bases and J by 5 bases, leaving 19 bases between them. The CDR3 sequence: CASSLALDAGGSETQYF. CDR3 bases: TGTGCCAGCAGTTTAGCCCTGGACGCCGGCGGGTCTGAGACCCAGTACTTC.

The chain is built from TRBV3-1 and TRBJ2-6; no clear D. This CDR3 spans 12 amino acids. Trimming shortened V by 1 base and J by 13 bases, and 8 bases separated the two germline ends. Per germline, CDR1 LGHDT and CDR2 YNNKEL (reference sequence). The CDR3 spells CASSQGAAVLTF. The CDR3, as DNA: TGTGCCAGCAGCCAAGGGGCTGCGGTCCTGACTTTC.

This clonotype was counted a few times. The gene calls are TRBV7-2 and TRBJ1-2, with D unclear. Germline V gene sequence: CDR1 SGHTA, CDR2 FQGNSA. The CDR3 extends over 11 amino acids. Trimming removed 2 bases at V and 7 bases at J, with 5 bases between. CDR3 in amino acids: CASSLSPGYTF. For the CDR3, the DNA is TGTGCCAGCAGCTTATCACCTGGCTACACCTTC.

V and J are TRBV20-1 and TRBJ2-1; TRBD2 matches 11 bases. This CDR3 has 16 residues. The germline V gene has CDR1 DFQATT and CDR2 SNEGSKA (reference sequence). V was clipped by 2 bases and J by 9 bases; unmatched bases: 12. The CDR3 is CSARLDTSGRAGEQFF. The CDR3 nucleotides are TGCAGTGCTAGACTTGACACTAGCGGGAGAGCCGGTGAGCAGTTCTTC.

This clonotype appeared a few times. V and J are TRBV28 and TRBJ2-5, with D uncertain. The CDR3 has 14 amino acids. The V and J ends lost 1 base and 2 bases respectively, with 8 bases between them. Germline-derived CDR1 and CDR2 are MDHEN and SYDVKM. The CDR3 region has the DNA TGTGCCAGCAGTTTATTTGGTCTTCAAGAGACCCAGTACTTC. Amino acids: CASSLFGLQETQYF.

This clonotype was counted a few times. The chain couples TRBV10-3 to TRBJ1-1, with D possibly TRBD1 on 5 matching bases. The V gene's germline CDR1 is ENHRY and CDR2 SYGVKD. This CDR3 region has 18 residues. Between the trimmed V and J ends, which lost 0 bases and 1 base, there was a span of 18 bases. In DNA form, the CDR3 reads TGTGCCATCAGTGAGTCAAGGACACAGGAGCTTCCGAACACTGAAGCTTTCTTT. Its translation is CAISESRTQELPNTEAFF.

The chain carries TRBV9 and TRBJ1-3, with D unclear. The CDR3 length is 15 residues. The germline CDR1 and CDR2 sequences are SGDLS and YYNGEE. V was trimmed by 4 bases and J by 4 bases, leaving 15 bases between them. The CDR3 coding sequence is TGTGCCAGCAGCCCGGTGCGGCCCACCGGAAACACCATATATTTT. It translates to CASSPVRPTGNTIYF.

The chain combines TRBV7-9 with TRBJ2-4; D is unclear. This CDR3 has 13 amino acids. V was shortened by 3 bases and J by 7 bases, with 10 bases between the two germline ends. Germline values: CDR1 SEHNR, CDR2 FQNEAQ (reference sequence). The CDR3 sequence: CASSLADINIQYF. CDR3 bases: TGTGCCAGCAGCTTGGCCGACATTAACATTCAGTACTTC.

The rearrangement joins TRBV20-1 to TRBJ2-1; D gene ambiguous. Per germline, CDR1 DFQATT and CDR2 SNEGSKA (reference sequence). This CDR3 has 15 amino acids. V dropped 3 bases and J dropped 0 bases, with 12 bases sitting between them. CDR3 sequence: CSASRAGGSYNEQFF. DNA of the CDR3: TGCAGTGCTAGTCGGGCCGGCGGCTCCTACAATGAGCAGTTCTTC.

The V and J genes are TRBV4-3 and TRBJ2-1; possibly TRBD2 for D (5 bases). V shed 0 bases and J shed 2 bases, with 11 bases lying between them. The CDR3 runs to 16 residues. Germline lookup yields CDR1 LGHNA and CDR2 YSLEER. The CDR3 DNA is TGCGCCAGCAGCCAAGACGGCGGGCCAGCCTACAATGAGCAGTTCTTC. Translation: CASSQDGGPAYNEQFF.

The chain couples TRBV3-1 to TRBJ2-2; tentatively, D is TRBD1 (5 bases). The ends were cut back, 7 bases at V and 4 bases at J, with 13 bases in the middle. The length of the CDR3 is 14 residues. Germline V gives CDR1 LGHDT, CDR2 YNNKEL (reference sequence). CDR3 protein: CASTQGTPTGELFF. CDR3 nucleotide sequence: TGTGCCAGCACTCAGGGAACACCCACCGGGGAGCTGTTTTTT.

The chain employs TRBV20-1 and TRBJ2-2, with 8 bases that match TRBD1. Germline assignment: CDR1 DFQATT and CDR2 SNEGSKA (reference sequence). This CDR3 has 14 residues. J gave up 8 bases and V 3 bases, and 8 bases lay outside the gene matches. The CDR3 sequence: CSASRQGKSGELFF. The CDR3 nucleotides read TGCAGTGCTAGCCGACAGGGGAAGAGTGGGGAGCTGTTTTTT.

The chain couples TRBV18 to TRBJ1-2; 10 nucleotides agree with TRBD1. Germline trimming cut 0 bases from V and 8 bases from J; bases unmatched to any gene: 6. The CDR3 spans 15 residues. In germline, CDR1 is KGHSH, CDR2 LQKENI. The CDR3 sequence: CASSPPGQGSFGYTF. The CDR3 region has the DNA TGTGCCAGCTCACCACCGGGACAGGGGTCCTTCGGCTACACCTTC.

This clonotype showed up just a few times. The V gene is TRBV6-5, the J gene TRBJ2-7, with D uncertain. Germline CDR1 is MNHEY and CDR2 is SVGAGI. The CDR3 covers 13 residues. V was shortened by 4 bases and J by 0 bases, with 7 bases between the two germline ends. The CDR3 loop is CASSWLSSYEQYF. CDR3 nucleotides: TGTGCCAGCAGTTGGCTGAGCTCCTACGAGCAGTACTTC.